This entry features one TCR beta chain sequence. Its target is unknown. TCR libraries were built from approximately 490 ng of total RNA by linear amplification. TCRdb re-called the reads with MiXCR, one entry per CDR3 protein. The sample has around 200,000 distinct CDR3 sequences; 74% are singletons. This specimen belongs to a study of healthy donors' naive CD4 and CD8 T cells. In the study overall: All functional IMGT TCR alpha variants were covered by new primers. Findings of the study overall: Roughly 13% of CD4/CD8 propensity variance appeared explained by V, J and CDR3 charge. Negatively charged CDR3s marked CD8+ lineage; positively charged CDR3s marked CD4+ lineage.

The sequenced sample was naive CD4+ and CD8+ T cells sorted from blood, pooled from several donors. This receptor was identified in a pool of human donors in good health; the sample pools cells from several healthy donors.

DNA of the CDR3: TGCAGCGTTGAACACCCGGGACGGGGCTATGGCTACACCTTC. Its protein product is CSVEHPGRGYGYTF. V usage is TRBV29-1 and J usage is TRBJ1-2, with a tentative D call TRBD1 (5 bases). Per the germline V gene, CDR1 is SQVTM and CDR2 is ANQGSEA. The length of the CDR3 is 14 residues. The V end lost 2 bases, the J end lost 4 bases, and 14 bases lay between the germline ends.